The 9 T cell receptor beta chains reported below all come from one sample, sequenced in a study of vaccination and CD4 T cells after COVID-19. With the Oncomine TCR Beta short-read assay, DNA from cultured CD4+ T cells was sequenced. TCRdb itself ran the PCR reads through MiXCR, one entry per CDR3 protein. The sample lists 20,000 to 25,000 distinct CDR3 sequences, around a third seen once, with roughly an eighth in the top ten. Antigens for these TCRs are unknown. The sample's time point: late sampling 161 to 241 days after vaccination in three convalescent patients. Treatment denoted: approximately 9-day PBMC culture with coronavirus spike peptide pools or control peptides (ViraFEST assay). The specimen comprised CD4+ T cells from blood, cultured in vitro, sampled about 7 months after SARS-CoV-2 vaccination. The receptors shown here come from a human donor who had recovered from COVID-19.

This clonotype came up a few times. The chain carries TRBV14 and TRBJ2-5; D unclear. The CDR3 loop spans 15 amino acids. The V gene lost 4 bases and the J gene lost 5 bases, with 17 bases spanning the gap. Germline V gene lookup returns CDR1 SGHDN and CDR2 FVKESK. Here the CDR3 DNA reads TGTGCCAGCAGCCTGCGGACCGGGCCGCTGGAGACCCAGTACTTC. Its translation is CASSLRTGPLETQYF.

The V call is TRBV2, the J call TRBJ2-3; unclear D gene. This CDR3 comprises 14 residues. With 7 bases removed from V and 0 bases from J, the gap between germline ends came to 11 bases. Germline lookup yields CDR1 SNHLY and CDR2 FYNNEI. The CDR3 sequence is CASKQISSTDTQYF. The CDR3 region has the DNA TGTGCCAGCAAACAGATATCTAGCACAGATACGCAGTATTTT.

The V gene is TRBV20-1, the J gene TRBJ1-1; D is unclear. CDR3 length: 15 amino acids. The germline V and J ends were trimmed by 2 bases and 1 base, with 14 bases remaining between them. Germline loops: CDR1 DFQATT, CDR2 SNEGSKA (reference sequence). The CDR3 sequence: CSARKAAMGNTEAFF. The CDR3 bases are TGCAGTGCTAGAAAGGCGGCCATGGGGAACACTGAAGCTTTCTTT.

CDR3 nucleotide sequence: TGTGCCAGCAGCGACAGGAGCTTTCACACTGAAGCTTTCTTT. Encoded protein: CASSDRSFHTEAFF. The chain carries TRBV6-1 and TRBJ1-1, with D perhaps TRBD1 (6 bases). Between the trimmed V and J ends, which lost 6 bases and 3 bases, there was a span of 14 bases. CDR1 is MNHNS and CDR2 is SASEGT in the germline V gene. CDR3 length: 14 residues.

The chain employs TRBV27 and TRBJ2-7, with TRBD2 as a possible D gene (6 bases). The V end was cut by 0 bases, the J end by 0 bases, with 9 bases between. The CDR3 has 15 amino acids. CDR1 is MNHEY and CDR2 is SMNVEV in the germline V gene (reference sequence). The CDR3 bases are TGTGCCAGCAGTTTATCAGTCGGGAGCTCCTACGAGCAGTACTTC. The encoded protein is CASSLSVGSSYEQYF.

With respect to this clonotype: A much larger clone sits a single nucleotide away, making a read error possible. This sequence joins TRBV7-8 and TRBJ2-3, with 9 bases lining up with TRBD2. Germline loops: CDR1 SGHVS, CDR2 FQNEAQ. There are 19 residues in the CDR3. The ends lost 2 bases at V and 0 bases at J; junction bases unmatched: 12. CDR3 DNA sequence: TGTGCCAGCAGCTTACGGTCGCTAGCGGGGAGGCTAAGCACAGATACGCAGTATTTT. Residues: CASSLRSLAGRLSTDTQYF.

This clonotype was detected a few times. V is TRBV20-1 and J is TRBJ2-4; 8 bases map to TRBD1. The V and J ends lost 8 bases and 0 bases, in that order; junction bases with no gene match: 9. The CDR3 covers 15 residues. Germline-derived CDR1 and CDR2 are DFQATT and SNEGSKA (reference sequence). This CDR3 reads CSTRQGSLAKNIQYF. The CDR3 DNA sequence: TGCAGTACCAGACAGGGGTCCCTAGCCAAAAACATTCAGTACTTC.

This chain links TRBV20-1 with TRBJ2-2; 10 bases fit TRBD2. V shed 0 bases and J 5 bases; nucleotides not matched to a gene: 6. Germline V CDR1 and CDR2: DFQATT, SNEGSKA (reference sequence). This CDR3 comprises 16 residues. This CDR3 reads CSARDGQRGGTGELFF. The CDR3 DNA reads TGCAGTGCTAGAGATGGACAGCGGGGGGGAACCGGGGAGCTGTTTTTT.

This chain joins TRBV10-3 and TRBJ2-1, with 8 bases matching TRBD2. Germline lookup yields CDR1 ENHRY and CDR2 SYGVKD. CDR3 length: 17 residues. Germline trimming cut 5 bases from V and 5 bases from J; bases unmatched to any gene: 14. The CDR3 DNA is TGTGCCATCAGTCCTTCGAACCTAGCGGGTGCGAACAATGAGCAGTTCTTC. It translates to CAISPSNLAGANNEQFF.